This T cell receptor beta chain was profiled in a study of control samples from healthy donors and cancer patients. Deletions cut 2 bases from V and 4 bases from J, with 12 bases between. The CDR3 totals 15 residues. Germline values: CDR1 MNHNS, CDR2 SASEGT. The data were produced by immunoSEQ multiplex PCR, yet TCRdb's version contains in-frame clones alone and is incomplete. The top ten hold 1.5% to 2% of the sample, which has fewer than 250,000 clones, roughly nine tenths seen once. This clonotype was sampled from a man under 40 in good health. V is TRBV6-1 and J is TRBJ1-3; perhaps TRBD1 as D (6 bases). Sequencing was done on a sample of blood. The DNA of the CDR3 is TGTGCCAGCAGTGAACCAGGGGTGCGGGGAAACACCATATATTTT. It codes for CASSEPGVRGNTIYF.